This T cell receptor beta chain came from a study of regulatory T cells in long-lasting Graves disease (dated by TCRdb to the early 2020s). For the wider study: Persistent Graves' disease was defined as persistently positive TSH receptor autoantibodies together with antithyroid drug treatment for over 5 years. This study used TCR sequencing and RNA sequencing of peripheral blood to compare persistent Graves' disease patients against newly diagnosed Graves' disease patients. The study was registered as a clinical trial and conducted in China. A total of around 35 samples underwent TCR sequencing: about 13 from persistent and roughly 20 from newly diagnosed Graves' disease patients. In the clinical cohort, patients with persistent Graves' disease had used antithyroid drugs for an average of about 10 years.

Points the paper makes about the study in general: Persistent patients shared more public clonotypes among themselves (around 2,500) than newly diagnosed patients did (roughly 910). Sequencing and analysis were restricted to the TCR beta chain. The authors noted that the small sample size was a limitation that may lower accuracy. Peripheral blood alone was examined, since thyroid tissue, which constituted the primary lesion, could not be accessed. Compared with newly diagnosed patients, patients with persistent Graves' disease had lower TCR Shannon entropy and fewer highly expanded clones, which suggests clonal expansion. TRBV28, TRBJ1-2 and TRBJ2-5 were preferentially used in persistent disease, while TRBV20-1 and TRBJ2-1 were favored in newly diagnosed disease.

In light of the paper, this sample's time point label describes: persistent/refractory GD, antithyroid drugs over 5 years with positive TRAb. For both TCR sequencing and RNA sequencing, RNA was extracted from PBMCs in TRIzol. The diagnosis of Graves' disease followed American Thyroid Association guidelines. The patients came from an endocrinology department in Xi'an, China. Each patient gave approximately 10 milliliters of peripheral blood, collected in an EDTA anticoagulant tube. Ficoll Paque Plus density gradient separation was used to isolate PBMCs, and no further T cell sorting was performed. An Agilent 2100 Bioanalyzer and agarose gel were used to assess RNA quality, and a NanoDrop 2000 was used to measure RNA concentration. This clonotype appeared many times. Its specific antigen is unknown. No quality values exist for individual bases; no much larger clone is one base distant. The CDR3 runs 13 residues from the cysteine to the phenylalanine. Just the 39-base CDR3 DNA is kept, in frame starting at base 1. In the germline V gene, CDR1 corresponds to SNHLY and CDR2 to FYNNEI. V is pruned by 5 bases and J by 3 bases, leaving 3 bases of the junction without a gene match.

Library creation used multiplex PCR. Sequencing used an Illumina HiSeq 4000. CDR3 regions were amplified by Arm-PCR with iRepertoire HTBI primers to construct TCR beta libraries. Before sequencing, the PCR products went through gel purification. The authors' pipeline ran thus. Across samples, about 64 TRBV and over 11 TRBJ segments were identified and used for gene usage analysis of CDR3 amino acid clonotypes. Filtered high-quality paired reads were merged into contigs using COPE and FqMerger. BLAST was used to align contigs to IMGT TRBV, TRBD and TRBJ reference genes, with CDR3 defined following IMGT. Clonotypes above 0.1% frequency were classified as highly expanded clones. Repertoire diversity was measured by Shannon entropy, and V-J evenness by the Gini coefficient. Clonotypes shared by more than one individual were considered public. TCRdb redid the processing of the public reads, applying fastp at Q25 and MiXCR, and retained in-frame beta chains. Here each entry gathers all rows of one CDR3 protein and keeps the most common genes and DNA. V and J calls and clone size were set by TCRdb, not the authors. Counted in this sample were roughly 490,000 distinct CDR3 sequences; about 20% of them appeared once. Less than 15% of the sample is taken by the ten largest.

The chain is assembled from TRBV2 and TRBJ2-7; 8 of the junction bases match TRBD1. The starting material was peripheral blood mononuclear cells (PBMCs), obtained when the disease was refractory, from a patient treated with antithyroid drugs. The sequence derives from a female donor with Graves disease. CDR3 protein: CASSRDRHYEQYF. In nucleotides, the sequence is TGTGCCAGCAGTCGGGACAGGCACTACGAGCAGTACTTC.